This T cell receptor (beta chain) was sequenced for a study of CXCR3-negative and CXCR3-positive naive CD8 T cells. The TRB cDNA libraries were prepared by 5' RACE with UMI labels. TCRdb reprocessed the 5' RACE reads and reports one entry per CDR3 protein, with no DNA. This sample's table has over 20,000 distinct CDR3 sequences. This CDR3 has 16 amino acids. Germline V gene lookup returns CDR1 MNHEY and CDR2 SVGEGT. The TCR originated in a human donor in good health. Some clones in this sample may be carry-over from other donors' samples. The material sequenced was naive CXCR3- CD8+ T cells from blood. The subset here: CD45RO-CCR7+CD27+CD95- naive CD8+ T cells lacking CXCR3 (TNR3-). The chain is built from TRBV6-2 or TRBV6-3 and TRBJ2-2; the TRBD2 assignment by TCRdb is unverifiable without DNA. CDR3 protein: CASSGTSGAPTGELFF.